This TCR beta chain was recovered during a study of T cell responses to AZD1222 COVID-19 vaccine. Study-level background: Second-dose intervals of approximately 4 or approximately 12 weeks were pooled.

Germline CDR1 is LNHDA and CDR2 is SQIVND (reference sequence). The V gene lost 1 base and the J gene lost 0 bases, with 9 bases spanning the gap. CDR3 length: 16 amino acids. Assay used: immunoSEQ multiplex PCR; TCRdb lists only in-frame clones, some missing. The sample holds 150,000 to 200,000 clones, approximately 94% seen once. This TCR derives from an adult in good health. The chain employs TRBV19 and TRBJ2-2; weak D call: TRBD2 (5 bases). The starting material was peripheral blood, obtained on day 0 of AZD1222 vaccination. Written as DNA, the CDR3 is TGTGCCAGTAGTATAGGTGCGGGCCCGAACACCGGGGAGCTGTTTTTT. Translated, it gives CASSIGAGPNTGELFF.